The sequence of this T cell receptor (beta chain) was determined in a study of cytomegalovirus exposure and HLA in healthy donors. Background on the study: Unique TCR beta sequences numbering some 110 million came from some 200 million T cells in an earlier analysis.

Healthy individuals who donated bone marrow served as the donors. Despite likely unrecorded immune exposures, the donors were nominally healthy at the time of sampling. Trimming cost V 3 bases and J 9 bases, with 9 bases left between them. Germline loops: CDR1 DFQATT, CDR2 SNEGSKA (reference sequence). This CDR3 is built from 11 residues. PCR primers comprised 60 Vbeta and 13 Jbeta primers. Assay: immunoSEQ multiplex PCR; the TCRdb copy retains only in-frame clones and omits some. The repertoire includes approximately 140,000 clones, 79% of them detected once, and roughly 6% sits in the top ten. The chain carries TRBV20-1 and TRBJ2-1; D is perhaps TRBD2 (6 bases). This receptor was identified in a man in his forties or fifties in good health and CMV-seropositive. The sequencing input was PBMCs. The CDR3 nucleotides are TGCAGTGCTAGGGGGGGTAGTGAGCAGTTCTTC. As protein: CSARGGSEQFF.